One T cell receptor (beta chain) is described in this entry. Sequenced by immunoSEQ multiplex PCR; TCRdb stores in-frame clones only, minus some. The repertoire has about 77,000 clones, more than 70% of them found once; the top ten carry around 0.8%. The source of the sample is a study of OX40 agonist ivuxolimab in advanced cancers. There are 17 residues in the CDR3. V usage is TRBV21-1 and J usage is TRBJ2-7; TRBD2, the table's D call, was not compared with the DNA. TRBV21-1 is described as a pseudogene. The source of this sequence is an adult with an advanced solid tumor such as melanoma, head and neck, liver or kidney cancer. Sequences were derived from CD4+ or CD8+ T cells sorted from blood, sampled in a trial of the OX40 agonist ivuxolimab. The CDR3 coding sequence is TGTGCCAGCAGCCGATCTCTAGAGGCGGGAGGTTCCTACGAGCAGTACTTC. Its protein product is CASSRSLEAGGSYEQYF.